This entry concerns a single TCR beta chain. The clone's antigen remains unknown. No clone much larger than this one lies a single base away; base qualities are absent. What the time point label conveys for this sample: about 5 months on oral tofacitinib. The treatment or condition label of this sample denotes: oral pan-JAK inhibitor, 5-10 mg twice daily. Peripheral blood and lesional scalp punch biopsies were obtained from patients with alopecia areata. PBMCs were separated by density centrifugation and stained for CD3, CD4 and CD8, after which CD4+ and CD8+ T cells were sorted on a FACSAria. Sequences SNHLY (CDR1) and FYNNEI (CDR2) are obtained from the germline V gene. The CDR3 has 15 amino acids, counting the end cysteine and phenylalanine. Of all the DNA, just the CDR3 is kept, 45 bases in frame from base 1. A distance of 11 bases separates the germline ends of V and J, which lose 3 bases and 2 bases respectively.

This record belongs to a study of CD8+ T cells in alopecia areata (dated by TCRdb to about 2018). Context from the whole study: The treated patients took part in an open-label pilot trial in which moderate-to-severe alopecia areata was treated with oral tofacitinib at 5 to 10 mg twice daily. In both human patients and the C3H/HeJ mouse model, the study applied high-throughput TCRbeta sequencing to look at T cell clonal expansion in alopecia areata. Amplification of TCRbeta CDR3 regions was done by immunoSEQ multiplex PCR using 35 Vbeta forward primers and 13 Jbeta reverse primers. RNA was extracted with the PAXgene miRNA kit for fixed scalp, the miRNeasy kit for PBMCs, and the RNeasy kit for mouse skin. Scalp clonality was compared among normal scalp (n=4), patchy alopecia areata scalp (n=8), and alopecia totalis/universalis scalp (n=8). On the human side, TCRbeta sequencing was run on scalp tissue and on sorted CD4+ and CD8+ peripheral blood T cells from healthy controls and from alopecia areata patients with either patchy or totalis/universalis disease. Patients on tofacitinib were biopsied at baseline and after 4 and 24 weeks of treatment, and several of the patients also had a later scalp biopsy. The SALT score, which quantifies the percentage of affected scalp surface area, was used to measure disease severity in treated patients. Patients received tofacitinib for 6 to 18 months and were then followed off drug for 6 months to check for delayed response and recurrence. Overall results and qualifications from the work: The treated cohort was small, with a single nonresponder, so links between baseline CD8+ expansion and response need larger studies. Scalp clonality and the number of expanded CD8+ clones among the top 100 scalp clones were significantly decreased by tofacitinib. Many expanded lesional clones persisted in scalp and blood during tofacitinib treatment, which may partly explain relapse after stopping treatment. Unlike mouse skin, where gammadelta T cells dominate, normal human skin contains resident alphabeta T cells that get sequenced too, which complicates analysis of the scalp TCR repertoire. Higher clonality and more expanded CD8+ clones were observed in lesional scalp than in normal scalp, particularly in alopecia totalis/universalis, a finding suggestive of antigenic drive. Shared TCR sequences between patients were less evident than in mice, which may be partly attributable to HLA diversity in the patient population.

The receptor library was made with the immunoSEQ multiplex PCR assay. RNA was extracted from all samples and reverse transcribed into cDNA as template for TCR sequencing. First-strand cDNA was synthesized using SuperScript III with a 2:1 mix of oligo-dT and random hexamers. A synthetic immune receptor repertoire was used to measure amplification bias, and any remaining bias was corrected computationally. The source study handled its data this way. After raw reads were preprocessed to remove errors, the CDR3 was defined following IMGT conventions as running from the conserved cysteine to phenylalanine. Clonality was computed as 1 minus the Shannon entropy, with the entropy normalized by log2 of the number of productive unique TCRs. Scalp TCRbeta sequences were cross-referenced with sorted blood CD4 and CD8 repertoires so that the CD4 or CD8 identity of scalp clones could be inferred. TCRdb provides this immuneACCESS table in a form limited to in-frame rearrangements. Some clones are lacking; in checked studies, under half of them reflect an unresolved V gene, and why the rest are absent is not known. For V, J and clone size, that table is used; D and trimming come from the DNA. This sample is represented by over 150,000 clones; about 55% of them were singletons. The ten largest clonotypes hold 10% to 11% of the sample.

This sequence originates from a human donor with alopecia areata. Sample: CD8+ T cells sorted from blood, taken at week 24, from a patient treated with tofacitinib. This chain joins TRBV2 to TRBJ1-5, with no D gene named confidently. The nucleotide sequence is given as TGTGCCAGCAGTGAGAGGGTATACGGCAATCAGCCCCAGCATTTT. This sequence encodes CASSERVYGNQPQHF.